This TCR beta chain was sequenced in a study of cytomegalovirus exposure and HLA in healthy donors. Study-level background: In a later analysis, the 100 to 150 validation repertoires were reported to have used the same platform as the roughly 610 first-cohort repertoires.

The donors were part of the validation cohort, which consisted of 120 subjects and was separate from the first cohort of about 670 subjects. Regarding the study as a whole: Cytomegalovirus association was assigned to around 150 TCR beta chains. In the approximately 120 validation repertoires, a later analysis found that first-cohort TCR clusters tended to co-occur.

V lost 6 bases to trimming and J lost 2 bases; unmatched junction nucleotides: 6. Germline CDR1 reads MNHEY; CDR2 reads SMNVEV (reference sequence). CDR3 size: 16 residues. The assay was immunoSEQ multiplex PCR, and TCRdb's table has in-frame clones only and misses some. The sample contains about 160,000 clones, approximately 96% of which appear only once. In regard to this clone: Its specificity is unknown.

V and J are TRBV27 and TRBJ2-1; TRBD2 matches 11 bases. This clonotype originated in a woman aged 18-29 years in good health and CMV-seronegative. The sequenced sample was PBMCs. The CDR3 sequence is CASRDSSGGTYNEQFF. As DNA, the CDR3 is TGTGCCAGCAGGGACTCTAGCGGGGGGACCTACAATGAGCAGTTCTTC.